Given below is one T cell receptor beta chain in context. Germline V lookup: CDR1 MDHEN, CDR2 SYDVKM. The V and J ends lost 2 bases and 4 bases respectively, with 12 bases between them. This CDR3 has 15 amino acids. Individuals drawn from approximately 26 US areas were roughly 18 to 95 years old. Either two negative PCRs, clearance, or symptom resolution qualified Cohort 3 donors as recovered. The sample originates from a study of blood T cell repertoires in COVID-19. On the study more broadly: The cDNA or gDNA used as material had been derived from T cells, B-cell-depleted T cells, or PBMCs.

Sequencing used immunoSEQ multiplex PCR; TCRdb keeps in-frame clones, though not all of them. Here the sample spans approximately 210,000 clones, over 65% being singletons. The chain uses TRBV28 and TRBJ2-1; D possibly corresponds to TRBD1 (5 bases). The sequence derives from a woman aged 55-69 years who had recovered from COVID-19. Material for sequencing was PBMCs or T cells enriched from blood (not recorded which). The CDR3 spells CASSLISRVYNEQFF. The CDR3 DNA follows: TGTGCCAGCAGTTTAATCTCCAGGGTATACAATGAGCAGTTCTTC. The whole variable domain, filled in from reference TRBV28 and TRBJ2-1, reads DVKVTQSSRYLVKRTGEKVFLECVQDMDHENMFWYRQDPGLGLRLIYFSYDVKMKEKGDIPEGYSVSREKKERFSLILESASTNQTSMYLCASSLISRVYNEQFFGPGTRLTVL.